This T cell receptor (beta chain) appears in the sequencing data of a study of T cell responses to AZD1222 COVID-19 vaccine. Study in general: Pooling covered second doses at about 4 or about 12 weeks.

Study conclusions and caveats: Compared with day 0, the breadth and depth of the Spike-specific TCR repertoire rose significantly after two doses of AZD1222. Of spike-specific TCRs, nearly half reportedly target regions left unmutated in variants. All repertoire sampling was performed exclusively after the peak T cell response.

To note about this clone: Antigen specificity is unknown.

The protocol was immunoSEQ multiplex PCR, while the TCRdb copy is restricted to in-frame clones and leaves out a portion. The sample lists 110,000 to 150,000 clones, around 91% occurring once. The receptor comes from an adult in good health. Source: peripheral blood, taken on day 0 of AZD1222 vaccination.

The CDR3 coding sequence is TGTGCCAGCAAGCCTACGGGGGCCCGGATCGTTAGAGATTCACCCCTCCACTTT. It translates to CASKPTGARIVRDSPLHF. V gene TRBV2 combines with J gene TRBJ1-6, with TRBD1 as a possible D gene (6 bases). The CDR3 runs to 18 residues. The germline CDR1 and CDR2 sequences are SNHLY and FYNNEI. V dropped 7 bases and J dropped 8 bases, with 27 bases sitting between them. The full variable domain, its missing parts supplied by reference TRBV2 and TRBJ1-6, is EPEVTQTPSHQVTQMGQEVILRCVPISNHLYFYWYRQILGQKVEFLVSFYNNEISEKSEIFDDQFSVERPDGSNFTLKIRSTKLEDSAMYFCASKPTGARIVRDSPLHFGNGTRLTVT.